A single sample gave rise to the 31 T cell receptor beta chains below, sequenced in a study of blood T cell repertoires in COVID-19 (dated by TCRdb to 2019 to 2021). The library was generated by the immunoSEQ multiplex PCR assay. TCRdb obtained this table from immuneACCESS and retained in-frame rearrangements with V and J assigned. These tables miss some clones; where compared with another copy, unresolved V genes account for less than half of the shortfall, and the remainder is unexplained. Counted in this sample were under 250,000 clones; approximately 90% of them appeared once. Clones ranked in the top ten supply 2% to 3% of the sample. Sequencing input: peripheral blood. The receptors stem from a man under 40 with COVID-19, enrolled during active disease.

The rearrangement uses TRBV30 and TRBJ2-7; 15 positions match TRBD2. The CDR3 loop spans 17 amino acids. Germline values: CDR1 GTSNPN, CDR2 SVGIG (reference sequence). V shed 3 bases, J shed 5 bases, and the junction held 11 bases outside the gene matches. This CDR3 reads CAWREPGLAGGRNEQYF. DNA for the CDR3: TGTGCCTGGAGGGAGCCGGGACTAGCGGGAGGTCGCAACGAGCAGTACTTC. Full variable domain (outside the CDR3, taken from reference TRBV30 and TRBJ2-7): SQTIHQWPATLVQPVGSPLSLECTVEGTSNPNLYWYRQAAGRGLQLLFYSVGIGQISSEVPQNLSASRPQDRQFILSSKKLLLSDSGFYLCAWREPGLAGGRNEQYFGPGTRLTVT.

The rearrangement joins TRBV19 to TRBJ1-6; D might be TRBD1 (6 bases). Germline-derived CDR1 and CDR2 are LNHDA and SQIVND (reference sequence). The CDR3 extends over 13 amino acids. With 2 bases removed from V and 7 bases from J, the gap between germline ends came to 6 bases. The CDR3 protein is CASSIRGNSPLHF. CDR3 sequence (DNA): TGTGCCAGTAGTATAAGGGGGAATTCACCCCTCCACTTT. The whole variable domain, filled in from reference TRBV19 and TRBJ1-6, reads DGGITQSPKYLFRKEGQNVTLSCEQNLNHDAMYWYRQDPGQGLRLIYYSQIVNDFQKGDIAEGYSVSREKKESFPLTVTSAQKNPTAFYLCASSIRGNSPLHFGNGTRLTVT.

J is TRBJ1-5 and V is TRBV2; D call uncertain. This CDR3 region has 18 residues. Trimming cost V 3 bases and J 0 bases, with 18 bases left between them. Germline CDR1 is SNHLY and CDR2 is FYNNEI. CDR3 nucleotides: TGTGCCAGCAGTGATGAAGAACCCCACCCTAGTAGCAATCAGCCCCAGCATTTT. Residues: CASSDEEPHPSSNQPQHF.

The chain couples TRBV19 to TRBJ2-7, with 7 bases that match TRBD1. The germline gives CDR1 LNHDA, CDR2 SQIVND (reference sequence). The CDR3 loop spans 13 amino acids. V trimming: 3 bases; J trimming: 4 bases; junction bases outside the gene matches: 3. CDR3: CASSIRQGYEQYF. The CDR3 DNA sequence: TGTGCCAGTAGTATCCGACAGGGTTACGAGCAGTACTTC. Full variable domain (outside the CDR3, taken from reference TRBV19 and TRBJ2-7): DGGITQSPKYLFRKEGQNVTLSCEQNLNHDAMYWYRQDPGQGLRLIYYSQIVNDFQKGDIAEGYSVSREKKESFPLTVTSAQKNPTAFYLCASSIRQGYEQYFGPGTRLTVT.

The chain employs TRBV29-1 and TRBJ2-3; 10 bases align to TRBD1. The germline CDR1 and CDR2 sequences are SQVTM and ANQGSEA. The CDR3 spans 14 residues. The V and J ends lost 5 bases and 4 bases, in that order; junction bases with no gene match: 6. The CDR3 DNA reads TGCAGCGTTACGATCGGGACAGGGGCAGATACGCAGTATTTT. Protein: CSVTIGTGADTQYF.

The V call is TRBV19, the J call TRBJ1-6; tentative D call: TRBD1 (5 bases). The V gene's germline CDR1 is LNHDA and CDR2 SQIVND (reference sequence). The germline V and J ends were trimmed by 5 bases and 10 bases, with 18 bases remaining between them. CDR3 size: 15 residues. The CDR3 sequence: CASSSWDFKGSPLHF. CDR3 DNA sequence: TGTGCCAGTAGTTCTTGGGACTTCAAGGGGTCACCCCTCCACTTT.

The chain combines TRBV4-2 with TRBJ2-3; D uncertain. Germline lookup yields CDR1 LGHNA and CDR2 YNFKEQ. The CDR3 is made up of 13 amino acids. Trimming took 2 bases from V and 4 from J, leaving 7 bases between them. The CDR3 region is CASSQLPADTQYF. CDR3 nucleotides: TGTGCCAGCAGCCAACTCCCGGCAGATACGCAGTATTTT.

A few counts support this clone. The CDR3 region has the DNA TGTGCCAGCAGCACCCGACAGTACTATGGCTACACCTTC. It encodes CASSTRQYYGYTF. The chain carries TRBV7-8 and TRBJ1-2, with a possible D match to TRBD1 (5 bases). The V gene's germline CDR1 is SGHVS and CDR2 FQNEAQ. The germline V and J ends were trimmed by 5 bases and 3 bases, with 10 bases remaining between them. The CDR3 extends over 13 amino acids.

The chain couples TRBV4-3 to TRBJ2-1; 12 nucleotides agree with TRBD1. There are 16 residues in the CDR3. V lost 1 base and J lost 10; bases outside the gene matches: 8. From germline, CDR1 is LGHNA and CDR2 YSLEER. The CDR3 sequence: CASSQVPGQGAREQFF. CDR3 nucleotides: TGCGCCAGCAGCCAAGTACCGGGACAGGGGGCAAGAGAGCAGTTCTTC.

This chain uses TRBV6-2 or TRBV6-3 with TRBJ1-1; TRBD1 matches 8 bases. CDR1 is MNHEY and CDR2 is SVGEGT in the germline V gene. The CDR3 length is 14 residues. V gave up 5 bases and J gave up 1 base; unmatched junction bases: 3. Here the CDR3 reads CASSLDRGNTEAFF. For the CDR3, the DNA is TGTGCCAGCAGTCTAGACAGGGGGAACACTGAAGCTTTCTTT.

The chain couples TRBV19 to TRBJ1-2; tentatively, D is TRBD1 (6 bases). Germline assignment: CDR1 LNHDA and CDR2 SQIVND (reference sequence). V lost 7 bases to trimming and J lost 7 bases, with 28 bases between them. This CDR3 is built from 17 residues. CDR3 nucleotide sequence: TGTGCCAGTACCCAGGCCGGACAGCTCACTCTCTCCGCTGGCTACACCTTC. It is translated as CASTQAGQLTLSAGYTF.

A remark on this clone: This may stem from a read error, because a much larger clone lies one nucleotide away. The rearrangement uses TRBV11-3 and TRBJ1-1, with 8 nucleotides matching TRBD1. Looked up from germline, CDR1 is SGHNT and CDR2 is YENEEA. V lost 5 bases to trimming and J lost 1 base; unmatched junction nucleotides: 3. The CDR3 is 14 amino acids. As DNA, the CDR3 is TGTGCCAGCAGCCCCGGACAGGGGAACACTGAAGCTTTCTTT. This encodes CASSPGQGNTEAFF.

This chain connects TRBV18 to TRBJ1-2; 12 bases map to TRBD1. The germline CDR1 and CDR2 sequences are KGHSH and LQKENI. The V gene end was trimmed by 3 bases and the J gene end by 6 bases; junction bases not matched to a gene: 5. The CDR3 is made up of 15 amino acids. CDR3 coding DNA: TGTGCCAGCTCACCGAGGGGACAGGGGGCGGATGGCTACACCTTC. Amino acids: CASSPRGQGADGYTF.

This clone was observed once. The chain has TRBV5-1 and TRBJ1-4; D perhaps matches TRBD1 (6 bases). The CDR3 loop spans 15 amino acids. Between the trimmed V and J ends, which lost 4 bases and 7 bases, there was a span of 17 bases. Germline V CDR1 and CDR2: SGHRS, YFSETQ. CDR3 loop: CASSPGGRVREKLFF. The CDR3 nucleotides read TGCGCCAGCAGCCCGGGGGGCCGCGTACGTGAAAAACTGTTTTTT. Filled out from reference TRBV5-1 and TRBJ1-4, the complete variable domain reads KAGVTQTPRYLIKTRGQQVTLSCSPISGHRSVSWYQQTPGQGLQFLFEYFSETQRNKGNFPGRFSGRQFSNSRSEMNVSTLELGDSALYLCASSPGGRVREKLFFGSGTQLSVL.

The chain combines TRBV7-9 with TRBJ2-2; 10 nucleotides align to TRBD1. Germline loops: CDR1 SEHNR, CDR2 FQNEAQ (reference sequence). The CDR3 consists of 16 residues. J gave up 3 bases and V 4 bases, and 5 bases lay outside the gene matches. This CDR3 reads CASSSRDRGYTGELFF. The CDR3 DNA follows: TGTGCCAGCAGCTCCCGGGACAGGGGTTACACCGGGGAGCTGTTTTTT. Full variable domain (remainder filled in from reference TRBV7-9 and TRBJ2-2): DTGVSQNPRHKITKRGQNVTFRCDPISEHNRLYWYRQTLGQGPEFLTYFQNEAQLEKSRLLSDRFSAERPKGSFSTLEIQRTEQGDSAMYLCASSSRDRGYTGELFFGEGSRLTVL.

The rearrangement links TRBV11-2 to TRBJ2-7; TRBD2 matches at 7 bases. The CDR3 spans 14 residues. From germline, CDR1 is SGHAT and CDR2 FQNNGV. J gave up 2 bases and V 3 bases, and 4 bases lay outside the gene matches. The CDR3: CASSFSGAAYEQYF. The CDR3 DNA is TGTGCCAGCAGCTTCAGCGGGGCTGCCTACGAGCAGTACTTC. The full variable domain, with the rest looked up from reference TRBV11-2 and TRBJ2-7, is EAGVAQSPRYKIIEKRQSVAFWCNPISGHATLYWYQQILGQGPKLLIQFQNNGVVDDSQLPKDRFSAERLKGVDSTLKIQPAKLEDSAVYLCASSFSGAAYEQYFGPGTRLTVT.

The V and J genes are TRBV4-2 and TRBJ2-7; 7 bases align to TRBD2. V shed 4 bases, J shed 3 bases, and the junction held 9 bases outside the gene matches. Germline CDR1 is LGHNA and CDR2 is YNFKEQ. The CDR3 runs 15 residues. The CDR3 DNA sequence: TGTGCCAGCAGCCCTTGGGGGGGGGACGGCTACGAGCAGTACTTC. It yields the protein CASSPWGGDGYEQYF.

In nucleotides, the CDR3 is TGTGCCAGCAGCGCCGGGGGGACTAGCGGTTCCTACGAGCAGTACTTC. It codes for CASSAGGTSGSYEQYF. The rearrangement joins TRBV9 to TRBJ2-7; 11 nucleotides line up with TRBD2. The V gene end was trimmed by 3 bases and the J gene end by 1 base; junction bases not matched to a gene: 6. This CDR3 contains 16 residues. Germline-derived CDR1 and CDR2 are SGDLS and YYNGEE.

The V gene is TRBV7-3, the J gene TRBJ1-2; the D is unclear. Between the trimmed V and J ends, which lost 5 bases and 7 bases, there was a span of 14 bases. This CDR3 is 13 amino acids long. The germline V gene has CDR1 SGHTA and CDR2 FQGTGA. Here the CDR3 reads CASSQVRESGYTF. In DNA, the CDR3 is TGTGCCAGCAGCCAAGTGAGGGAATCTGGCTACACCTTC.

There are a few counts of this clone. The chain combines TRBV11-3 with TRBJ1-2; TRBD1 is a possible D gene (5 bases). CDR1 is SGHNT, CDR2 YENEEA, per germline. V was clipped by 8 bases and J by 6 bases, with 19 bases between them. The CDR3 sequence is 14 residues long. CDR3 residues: CASSSRGEENGYTF. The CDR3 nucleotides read TGTGCCAGCTCTTCTCGGGGGGAGGAGAATGGCTACACCTTC.

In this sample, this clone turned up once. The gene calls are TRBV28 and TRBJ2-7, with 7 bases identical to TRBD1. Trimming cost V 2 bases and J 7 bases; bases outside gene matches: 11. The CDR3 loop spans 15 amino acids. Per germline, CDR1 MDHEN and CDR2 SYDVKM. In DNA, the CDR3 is TGTGCCAGCAGTTTAGTCACAGGGGCCCCGAGGGAGCAGTACTTC. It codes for CASSLVTGAPREQYF.

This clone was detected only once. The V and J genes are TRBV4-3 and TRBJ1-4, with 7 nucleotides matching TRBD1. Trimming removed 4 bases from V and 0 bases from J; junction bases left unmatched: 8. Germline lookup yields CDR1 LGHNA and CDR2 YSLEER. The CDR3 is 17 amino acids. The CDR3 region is CASSPGDRAATNEKLFF. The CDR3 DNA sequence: TGCGCCAGCAGCCCAGGAGACAGGGCCGCAACTAATGAAAAACTGTTTTTT.

The CDR3 sequence: CASSGRQGSEQYF. DNA for the CDR3: TGTGCCAGCAGCGGAAGACAGGGAAGCGAGCAGTACTTC. This sequence joins TRBV9 and TRBJ2-7, with 7 bases lining up with TRBD1. The germline V gene encodes CDR1 SGDLS and CDR2 YYNGEE. CDR3 length: 13 amino acids. The V gene end was trimmed by 3 bases and the J gene end by 6 bases; junction bases not matched to a gene: 6.

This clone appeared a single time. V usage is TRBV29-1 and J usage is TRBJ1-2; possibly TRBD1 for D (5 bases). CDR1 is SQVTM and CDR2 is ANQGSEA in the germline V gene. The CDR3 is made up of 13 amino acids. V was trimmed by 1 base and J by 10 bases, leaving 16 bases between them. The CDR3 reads CSVEGTKGSDYTF. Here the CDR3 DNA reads TGCAGCGTTGAAGGAACGAAGGGGTCGGACTACACCTTC. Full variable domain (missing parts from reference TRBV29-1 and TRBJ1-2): SAVISQKPSRDICQRGTSLTIQCQVDSQVTMMFWYRQQPGQSLTLIATANQGSEATYESGFVIDKFPISRPNLTFSTLTVSNMSPEDSSIYLCSVEGTKGSDYTFGSGTRLTVV.

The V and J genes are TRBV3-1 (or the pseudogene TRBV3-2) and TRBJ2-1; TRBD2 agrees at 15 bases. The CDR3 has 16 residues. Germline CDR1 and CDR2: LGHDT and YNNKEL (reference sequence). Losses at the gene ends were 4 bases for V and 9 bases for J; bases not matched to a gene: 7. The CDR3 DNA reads TGTGCCAGCAGCCCACAGCCGGGACTAGCGGGAGGTGAGCAGTTCTTC. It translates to CASSPQPGLAGGEQFF.

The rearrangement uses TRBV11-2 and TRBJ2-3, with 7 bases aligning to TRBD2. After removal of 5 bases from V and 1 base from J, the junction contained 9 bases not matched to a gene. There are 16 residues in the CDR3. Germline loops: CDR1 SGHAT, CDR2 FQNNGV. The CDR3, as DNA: TGTGCCAGCAGCCCCCAACTAGCGCCCCGCACAGATACGCAGTATTTT. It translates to CASSPQLAPRTDTQYF. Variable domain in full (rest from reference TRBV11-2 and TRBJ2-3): EAGVAQSPRYKIIEKRQSVAFWCNPISGHATLYWYQQILGQGPKLLIQFQNNGVVDDSQLPKDRFSAERLKGVDSTLKIQPAKLEDSAVYLCASSPQLAPRTDTQYFGPGTRLTVL.

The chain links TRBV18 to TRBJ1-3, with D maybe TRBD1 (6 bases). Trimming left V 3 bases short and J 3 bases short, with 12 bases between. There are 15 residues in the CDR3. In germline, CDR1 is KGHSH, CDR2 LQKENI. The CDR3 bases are TGTGCCAGCTCACCTCTCCAGGGGTTTGGAAACACCATATATTTT. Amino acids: CASSPLQGFGNTIYF.

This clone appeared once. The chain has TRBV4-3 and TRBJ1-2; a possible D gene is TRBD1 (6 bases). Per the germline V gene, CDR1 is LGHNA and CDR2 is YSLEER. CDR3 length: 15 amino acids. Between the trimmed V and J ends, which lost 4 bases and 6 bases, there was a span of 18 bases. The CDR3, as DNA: TGCGCCAGCAGCCCAGCTTGGGGGGGCGCAAATGGCTACACCTTC. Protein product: CASSPAWGGANGYTF.

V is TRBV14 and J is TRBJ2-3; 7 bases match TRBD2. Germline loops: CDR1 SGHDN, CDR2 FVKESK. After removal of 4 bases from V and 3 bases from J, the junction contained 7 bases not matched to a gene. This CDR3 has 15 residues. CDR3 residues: CASSRASGPTDTQYF. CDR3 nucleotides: TGTGCCAGCAGCCGGGCTAGCGGTCCGACAGATACGCAGTATTTT.

The CDR3: CASSEEGATHYSYNEQFF. The CDR3 DNA sequence: TGTGCCAGCAGTGAAGAGGGGGCGACACACTACTCCTACAATGAGCAGTTCTTC. The gene calls are TRBV6-4 and TRBJ2-1; 7 bases agree with TRBD1. This CDR3 region has 18 residues. CDR1 is MRHNA, CDR2 SNTAGT, per germline. After removal of 3 bases from V and 0 bases from J, the junction contained 11 bases not matched to a gene.

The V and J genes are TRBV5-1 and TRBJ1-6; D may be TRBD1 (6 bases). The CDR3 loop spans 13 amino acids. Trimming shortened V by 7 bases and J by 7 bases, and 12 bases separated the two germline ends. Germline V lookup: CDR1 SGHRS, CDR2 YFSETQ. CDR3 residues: CASGEQGNSPLHF. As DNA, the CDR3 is TGCGCCAGCGGCGAACAGGGAAATTCACCCCTCCACTTT.